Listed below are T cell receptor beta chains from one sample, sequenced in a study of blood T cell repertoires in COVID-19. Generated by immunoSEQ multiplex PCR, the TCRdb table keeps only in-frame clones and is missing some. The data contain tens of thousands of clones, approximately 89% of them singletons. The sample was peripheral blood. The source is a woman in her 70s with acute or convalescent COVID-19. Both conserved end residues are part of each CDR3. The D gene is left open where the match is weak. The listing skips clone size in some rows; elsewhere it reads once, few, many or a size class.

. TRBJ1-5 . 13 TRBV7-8 CASSLGRTWPQHF TGTGCCAGCAGCCTCGGGAGGACGTGGCCCCAGCATTTT
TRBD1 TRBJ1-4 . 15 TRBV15 CATSRDRVTNEKLFF TGTGCCACCAGCAGGGACAGGGTCACTAATGAAAAACTGTTTTTT
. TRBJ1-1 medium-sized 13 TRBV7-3 CASSLIRNTEAFF TGTGCCAGCAGCTTAATCCGGAACACTGAAGCTTTCTTT
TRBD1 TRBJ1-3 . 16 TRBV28 CASTPTAGGSGNTIYF TGTGCCAGCACTCCCACGGCAGGGGGCTCTGGAAACACCATATATTTT
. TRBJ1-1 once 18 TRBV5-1 CASSLARGFAGEDTEAFF TGCGCCAGCAGCTTGGCCAGGGGCTTTGCAGGTGAGGACACTGAAGCTTTCTTT
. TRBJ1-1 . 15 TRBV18 CASSPPAGDLTEAFF TGTGCCAGCTCCCCACCGGCAGGGGACCTCACTGAAGCTTTCTTT
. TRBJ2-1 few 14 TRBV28 CASSSGVGYNEQFF TGTGCCAGCAGTTCGGGGGTGGGCTACAATGAGCAGTTCTTC
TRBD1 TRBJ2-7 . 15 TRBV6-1 CASSEGQGLFYEQYF TGTGCCAGCAGTGAGGGACAGGGGTTGTTCTACGAGCAGTACTTC
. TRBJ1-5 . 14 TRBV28 CASSGQYSNQPQHF TGTGCCAGCAGTGGACAGTATAGCAATCAGCCCCAGCATTTT
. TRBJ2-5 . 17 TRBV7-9 CASSLGRLRPGEETQYF TGTGCCAGCAGCTTAGGGAGGCTCCGCCCCGGTGAGGAGACCCAGTACTTC
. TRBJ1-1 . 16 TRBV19 CASSIRDPAGNTEAFF TGTGCCAGTAGTATCAGGGATCCCGCCGGGAACACTGAAGCTTTCTTT
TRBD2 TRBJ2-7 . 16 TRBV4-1 CASSQGQAGVGYEQYF TGCGCCAGCAGCCAAGGGCAAGCGGGAGTCGGGTACGAGCAGTACTTC
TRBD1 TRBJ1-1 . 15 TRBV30 CAWSTDRVGGTEAFF TGTGCCTGGAGTACCGACAGGGTGGGGGGCACTGAAGCTTTCTTT
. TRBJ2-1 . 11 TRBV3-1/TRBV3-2 CASSKAREQFF TGTGCCAGCAGTAAAGCGCGGGAGCAGTTCTTC
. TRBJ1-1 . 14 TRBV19 CASNRLDGGTEAFF TGTGCCAGTAACCGTCTGGACGGGGGCACTGAAGCTTTCTTT
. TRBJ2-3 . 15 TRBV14 CASSKQGISTDTQYF TGTGCCAGCAGCAAACAGGGTATCAGCACAGATACGCAGTATTTT
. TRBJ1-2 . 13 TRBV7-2 CASSRLTTYGYTF TGTGCCAGCAGCCGACTTACAACGTATGGCTACACCTTC
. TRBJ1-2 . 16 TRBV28 CASSSTPRGGSYGYTF TGTGCCAGCAGTTCCACCCCCCGGGGAGGGAGCTATGGCTACACCTTC
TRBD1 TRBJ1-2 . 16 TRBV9 CASTKTGTGGPYGYTF TGTGCCAGCACCAAGACGGGGACAGGGGGACCCTATGGCTACACCTTC
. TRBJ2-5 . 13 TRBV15 CATSRDSRETQYF TGTGCCACCAGCAGGGACAGCAGGGAGACCCAGTACTTC
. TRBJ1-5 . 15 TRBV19 CASRSAPVTGQPQHF TGTGCCAGTAGATCGGCCCCCGTCACGGGGCAGCCCCAGCATTTT
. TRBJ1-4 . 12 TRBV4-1 CASRGTVLKLFF TGCGCCAGCAGAGGAACAGTGCTCAAACTGTTTTTT
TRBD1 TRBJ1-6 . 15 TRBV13 CASSPLGTVLGPLHF TGTGCCAGCAGCCCACTCGGGACAGTTTTAGGACCCCTCCACTTT
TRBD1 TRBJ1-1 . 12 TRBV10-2 CASSGTGGEAFF TGCGCCAGCAGTGGGACAGGGGGAGAAGCTTTCTTT
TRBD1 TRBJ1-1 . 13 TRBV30 CAWDRGLNTEAFF TGTGCCTGGGACAGGGGGTTGAACACTGAAGCTTTCTTT
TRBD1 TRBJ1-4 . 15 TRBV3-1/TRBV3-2 CASSQPQGTNEKLFF TGTGCCAGCAGCCAGCCACAGGGGACTAATGAAAAACTGTTTTTT
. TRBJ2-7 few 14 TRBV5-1 CASSLVARVYEQYF TGCGCCAGCAGCTTGGTAGCCAGGGTCTACGAGCAGTACTTC
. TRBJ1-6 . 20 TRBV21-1 CASSKVGGQGARTYNSPLHF TGTGCCAGCAGCAAAGTGGGAGGACAGGGGGCGAGGACCTATAATTCACCCCTCCACTTT
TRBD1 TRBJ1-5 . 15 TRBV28 CASRPTGASNQPQHF TGTGCCAGCAGGCCAACAGGGGCTAGCAATCAGCCCCAGCATTTT
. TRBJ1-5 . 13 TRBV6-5 CASRIDSNQPQHF TGTGCCAGCAGAATAGATAGCAATCAGCCCCAGCATTTT
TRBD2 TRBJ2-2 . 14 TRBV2 CASRGTSGGGELFF TGTGCCAGCAGGGGGACTAGCGGGGGAGGGGAGCTGTTTTTT
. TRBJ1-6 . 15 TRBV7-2 CASSLDRDGTRPLHF TGTGCCAGCAGCTTAGATCGTGACGGTACGAGGCCCCTCCACTTT
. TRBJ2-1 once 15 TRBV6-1 CASSDRGNFYNEQFF TGTGCCAGCAGTGATCGGGGAAACTTCTACAATGAGCAGTTCTTC
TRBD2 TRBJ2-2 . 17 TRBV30 CAWAHRLAGGSTGELFF TGTGCCTGGGCTCATCGGTTAGCGGGAGGTAGCACCGGGGAGCTGTTTTTT
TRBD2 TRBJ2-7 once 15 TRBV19 CASSIGLAEAYEQYF TGTGCCAGTAGTATCGGACTAGCGGAAGCCTACGAGCAGTACTTC
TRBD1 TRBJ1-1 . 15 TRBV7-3 CASSPQGARDTEAFF TGTGCCAGCAGCCCGCAGGGGGCAAGGGACACTGAAGCTTTCTTT
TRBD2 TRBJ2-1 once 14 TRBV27 CASGRRGKYNEQFF TGTGCCAGCGGGCGGCGGGGGAAGTACAATGAGCAGTTCTTC
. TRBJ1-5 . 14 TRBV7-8 CASSFTDSDQPQHF TGTGCCAGCAGCTTTACAGATTCCGATCAGCCCCAGCATTTT
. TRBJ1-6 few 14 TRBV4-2 CASSHEQVNSPLHF TGTGCCAGCAGCCATGAACAGGTTAATTCACCCCTCCACTTT
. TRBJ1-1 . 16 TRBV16 CASSQFRGGVNTEAFF TGTGCCAGCAGCCAATTCCGAGGGGGGGTGAACACTGAAGCTTTCTTT
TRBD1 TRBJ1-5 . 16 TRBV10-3 CAISDSGTGVNQPQHF TGTGCCATCAGTGACTCCGGGACAGGGGTCAATCAGCCCCAGCATTTT